The rows below give T cell receptor beta chains drawn from one sample of a study of T cells in Graves' hyperthyroidism and ophthalmopathy. TCRdb called the multiplex PCR reads again in MiXCR, with one record for every CDR3 protein. In the table there are 350,000 to 450,000 distinct CDR3 sequences, around 13% of which are singletons. Sequenced material: blood. These receptors were taken from a woman in her sixties or seventies with Graves' hyperthyroidism. Each CDR3 is given without its conserved first and last residue. Each record gives: V gene, J gene, CDR3 length, CDR3 protein.

>TRBV5-1|TRBJ1-4|11
ASRGTGGEKLF
>TRBV7-2|TRBJ2-7|11
ASSPWSAYEQY
>TRBV5-5|TRBJ1-3|13
ASSLRTGTGNTIY
>TRBV7-9|TRBJ1-4|11
ASSSGLNEKLF
>TRBV7-3|TRBJ2-7|13
ASSLGTSGRAEQY
>TRBV6-1|TRBJ2-5|13
ASRRTYVDQETQY
>TRBV3-1|TRBJ2-2|14
ASSQARGRYTGELF
>TRBV29-1|TRBJ2-1|10
SVEGVYNEQF
>TRBV27|TRBJ2-3|12
ASSGGRDTDTQY
>TRBV5-1|TRBJ1-1|13
ASSSRTGTNTEAF
>TRBV11-1|TRBJ1-1|12
ASSPKGGGTEAF
>TRBV3-1|TRBJ2-1|16
ASGQGGAGTSLFNEQF
>TRBV24-1|TRBJ2-1|14
ATSDLISGSRNEQF
>TRBV19|TRBJ2-1|10
ASSISYNEQF
>TRBV6-1|TRBJ2-2|13
ASSSGRPVTGELF
>TRBV20-1|TRBJ2-1|13
SASRQSRPYNEQF
>TRBV7-9|TRBJ1-5|12
ASSFQGDNQPQH
>TRBV2|TRBJ2-7|14
ASCLLPGLNSYEQY
>TRBV4-1|TRBJ1-5|12
ASSQDQGNQPQH
>TRBV9|TRBJ1-1|11
ASRGGGSTEAF
>TRBV9|TRBJ2-1|15
ASSEASGLRTYNEQF